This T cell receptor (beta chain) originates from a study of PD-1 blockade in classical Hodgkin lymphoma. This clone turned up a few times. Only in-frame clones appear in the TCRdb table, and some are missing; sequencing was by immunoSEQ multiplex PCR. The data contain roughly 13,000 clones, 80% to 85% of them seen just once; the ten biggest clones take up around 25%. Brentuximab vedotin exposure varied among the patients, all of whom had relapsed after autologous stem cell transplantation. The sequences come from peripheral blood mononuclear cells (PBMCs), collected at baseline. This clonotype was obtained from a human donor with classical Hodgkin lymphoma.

CDR3 sequence: CASSFPDRPYSNQPQHF. The CDR3 nucleotides are TGTGCCAGCAGTTTCCCGGACAGGCCCTATAGCAATCAGCCCCAGCATTTT. This chain uses TRBV28 with TRBJ1-5, with 7 bases aligning to TRBD1. V dropped 3 bases and J dropped 0; count of bases not matched to a gene: 8. Germline V gene lookup returns CDR1 MDHEN and CDR2 SYDVKM. The CDR3 has 17 amino acids.